Sequencing of this T cell receptor (beta chain) was carried out in a study of cytomegalovirus exposure and HLA in healthy donors. Sequencing was performed with immunoSEQ multiplex PCR; in TCRdb, only in-frame clones are kept and a portion is missing. There are under 200,000 clones in the sample; about 89% occur only once, and approximately 3% lies in the top ten. V was pared by 2 bases and J by 6 bases, with 14 bases between. Per the germline V gene, CDR1 is MDHEN and CDR2 is SYDVKM. This CDR3 region has 14 residues. The sequenced sample was PBMCs. The TCR originated in a woman aged 18-29 years in good health and CMV-seropositive. The chain is built from TRBV28 and TRBJ2-7, with D perhaps TRBD2 (6 bases). This chain's CDR3 is CASSLAGNYIEQYF. DNA for the CDR3: TGTGCCAGCAGTTTAGCGGGGAATTACATCGAGCAGTACTTC.